Listed below are T cell receptor beta chains from one sample, sequenced in a study of T cell changes during pregnancy in multiple sclerosis. The data were produced by immunoSEQ multiplex PCR, yet TCRdb's version contains in-frame clones alone and is incomplete. The sample lists approximately 52,000 clones, over 80% occurring once. The input for sequencing was CD4+ T cells from peripheral blood mononuclear cells, taken in the third trimester of pregnancy. The receptor source for this set is a female donor with multiple sclerosis, enrolled in a pregnancy study. The CDR3 runs from the conserved cysteine through the conserved F or W. The D gene is left open where the match is weak. Clone size is not always given. Where it is, it says once, few, many or a class for expanded clones.

v_call,j_call,clone_size,d_call,cdr3_nt,cdr3_aa
TRBV5-1,TRBJ2-2,-,-,TGCGCCAGCAGGGGGGCAGCTTCGAACACCGGGGAGCTGTTTTTT,CASRGAASNTGELFF
TRBV2,TRBJ2-3,-,-,TGTGCCAGCAGTGAATTTGGGCCCAGCACAGATACGCAGTATTTT,CASSEFGPSTDTQYF
TRBV5-4,TRBJ2-3,-,TRBD1,TGTGCCAGCAGCTTCCAGGGGGCAGATACGCAGTATTTT,CASSFQGADTQYF
TRBV10-3,TRBJ2-3,-,TRBD1,TGTGCCATCAGGGGGACAGCTAGCACAGATACGCAGTATTTT,CAIRGTASTDTQYF
TRBV2,TRBJ1-4,-,-,TGTGCCAGCAGTGAGGGCAGGGGACCTAATGAAAAACTGTTTTTT,CASSEGRGPNEKLFF
TRBV5-4,TRBJ2-2,-,TRBD2,TGTGCCAGCAGCGCTCGGACTAGCGGGAGAGGGGAGCTGTTTTTT,CASSARTSGRGELFF
TRBV5-1,TRBJ2-3,-,TRBD2,TGCGCCAGCAGCCCGCGGGGGAGGGAGGGCTCGTATACGCAGTATTTT,CASSPRGREGSYTQYF
TRBV6-1,TRBJ1-2,-,-,TGTGCCAGCAGTGCGACAGTCCTTGGATATGGCTACACCTTC,CASSATVLGYGYTF
TRBV5-1,TRBJ1-2,-,-,TGCGCCAGCAGCTTAGGACAAACTTATGGCTACACCTTC,CASSLGQTYGYTF
TRBV7-3,TRBJ2-2,-,-,TGTGCCAGCAGCTTAGCAACAGGTCTTAACGGGGAGCTGTTTTTT,CASSLATGLNGELFF
TRBV19,TRBJ1-1,once,-,TGTGCCAGTAGTATTGGGCTCATGAACACTGAAGCTTTCTTT,CASSIGLMNTEAFF
TRBV19,TRBJ2-3,once,-,TGTGCCAGTAAGGGACTCAGCACAGATACGCAGTATTTT,CASKGLSTDTQYF
TRBV4-2,TRBJ2-5,-,TRBD2,TGTGCCAGCAGCCAAGACCCTTTAGCGGGAGCCTCCCGAGAGACCCAGTACTTC,CASSQDPLAGASRETQYF
TRBV7-3,TRBJ1-6,-,-,TGTGCCAGCAGCATGGGCTTTAATTCACCCCTCCACTTT,CASSMGFNSPLHF
TRBV10-2,TRBJ2-2,-,TRBD2,TGCGCCAGCAGTGAGTCGTCGGGGGGGAACACCGGGGAGCTGTTTTTT,CASSESSGGNTGELFF
TRBV5-4,TRBJ1-1,-,TRBD1,TGTGCCAGCAGCTTGGGGGACAGGGGCAGCATGAACACTGAAGCTTTCTTT,CASSLGDRGSMNTEAFF
TRBV11-2,TRBJ1-3,-,-,TGTGCCAGCAGCTTAGCTGGTCGGGTAAACGCTGGAAACACCATATATTTT,CASSLAGRVNAGNTIYF
TRBV19,TRBJ2-3,-,TRBD2,TGTGCCAGTAGTCAACTAGCGGGGGACACAGATACGCAGTATTTT,CASSQLAGDTDTQYF
TRBV2,TRBJ1-1,-,TRBD1,TGTGCCAGCAGTTCACAGGGGAGAACTGAAGCTTTCTTT,CASSSQGRTEAFF
TRBV6-1,TRBJ2-7,-,-,TGTGCCAGCGGACAGCATTCTCTCGAGCAGTACTTC,CASGQHSLEQYF
TRBV9,TRBJ2-2,few,TRBD2,TGTGCCAGCAGCGTAGTGGCGGGGGGAAACACCGGGGAGCTGTTTTTT,CASSVVAGGNTGELFF
TRBV19,TRBJ2-3,-,TRBD2,TGTGCCAGTACCTCCGGGGGGGGCGCAGGGACGCAGTATTTT,CASTSGGGAGTQYF